This section outlines one T cell receptor beta chain sequence together with its context. What it binds is not known. The study made its TRB cDNA libraries by 5' RACE, adding UMI labels. TCRdb reprocessed the 5' RACE reads and keeps a single row for each CDR3 protein, giving no DNA. The repertoire table contains some 47,000 distinct CDR3 sequences. This entry is derived from a study of CXCR3-negative and CXCR3-positive naive CD8 T cells. Findings of the study overall: Fresh PBMCs served for most assays, and CXCR3 expression fell partially after cryopreservation. Compared with CXCR3-negative naive cells, CXCR3-positive naive cells showed more hydrophobic TRB CDR3s. Memory CD8+ cells showed much lower diversity, while both naive subsets displayed comparably high diversity.

This CDR3 has 12 amino acids. From germline, CDR1 is LNHDA and CDR2 SQIVND (reference sequence). V is TRBV19 and J is TRBJ2-7. The TCR sequence derives from a human donor in good health. Some clones in this sample may be carry-over from other donors' samples. Sequencing was carried out using naive CXCR3+ CD8+ T cells from blood. Specified subset: CD45RO-CCR7+CD27+CD95- naive CD8+ T cells expressing CXCR3 (TNR3+). The CDR3 is CASSIGEREQYF.